There are a few counts of the clone carrying this T cell receptor beta chain. The data were taken from a study of blood T cell repertoires in COVID-19. The repertoire was sequenced with immunoSEQ multiplex PCR; TCRdb's copy has only in-frame clones and lacks some. The data show under 200,000 clones, around four fifths seen once. V lost 2 bases, J lost 7 bases, and 9 bases lay in between. In germline, CDR1 is LGHNT, CDR2 FRNRAP. The CDR3 spans 13 residues. The chain links TRBV12-5 to TRBJ2-1, with D maybe TRBD1 (6 bases). This receptor was obtained from a man between 65 and 85 years old with acute or convalescent COVID-19. Sequencing was carried out using peripheral blood. For the CDR3, the DNA is TGTGCTAGTGGTTTGAGAGGGGGAAATGAGCAGTTCTTC. Its protein is CASGLRGGNEQFF.